The 16 T cell receptor beta chains presented below share a single source sample, sequenced in a study of T cell repertoires in cytomegalovirus infection. Each CDR3 protein is one row after TCRdb ran MiXCR on the reads. Altogether just over 150,000 distinct CDR3 sequences are present, roughly a quarter being singletons, with the ten largest covering roughly 9.8%. The sequencing input was PBMCs. The receptors stem from a human donor in good health (CMV status not recorded). Some clones in this sample may be carry-over from other donors' samples.

The chain couples TRBV6-5 to TRBJ2-3; TRBD2 agrees at 11 bases. Trimming removed 0 bases from V and 7 bases from J; junction bases left unmatched: 9. Germline V gene lookup returns CDR1 MNHEY and CDR2 SVGAGI. The CDR3 runs to 17 residues. The CDR3 coding sequence is TGTGCCAGCAGTTACTCTAGATTAGCGGGAGGGTTGAATACGCAGTATTTT. Translating gives CASSYSRLAGGLNTQYF.

This clonotype occurred a few times. The chain is built from TRBV6-2 or TRBV6-3 and TRBJ1-1, with 11 positions matching TRBD1. Trimming at V came to 0 bases and at J to 3 bases, leaving 9 bases not matched to a gene. CDR1 is MNHEY and CDR2 is SVGEGT in the germline V gene. The CDR3 is 18 residues long. Here the CDR3 reads CASSYSEGTGGLDTEAFF. The CDR3 bases are TGTGCCAGCAGTTACTCCGAAGGGACAGGGGGATTGGACACTGAAGCTTTCTTT.

Many counts were recorded for this clonotype. The chain joins TRBV11-2 to TRBJ1-3, with D tentatively TRBD1 (6 bases). V shed 3 bases and J shed 0 bases, with 12 bases lying between them. This CDR3 contains 16 residues. The germline V gene encodes CDR1 SGHAT and CDR2 FQNNGV. The CDR3 reads CASSLGGQSSGNTIYF. Here the CDR3 DNA reads TGTGCCAGCAGCTTGGGGGGACAAAGCTCTGGAAACACCATATATTTT.

V usage is TRBV13 and J usage is TRBJ1-3; 9 nucleotides line up with TRBD1. CDR3 size: 17 residues. Germline CDR1 PRHDT, CDR2 FYEKMQ (reference sequence). CDR3 bases: TGTGCTACAGCAGCCTCAGCAGGGACAGGGACTCGTAACACCATATATTTT. This translates into CATAASAGTGTRNTIYF.

The gene calls are TRBV19 and TRBJ2-2; TRBD2 might be the D (6 bases). The CDR3 covers 14 residues. Trimming removed 6 bases from V and 3 bases from J, with 11 bases in between. CDR1 and CDR2 from the germline V gene are LNHDA and SQIVND (reference sequence). The CDR3 region is CASSREIYTGELFF. In DNA, the CDR3 is TGTGCCAGTAGCCGGGAGATTTACACCGGGGAGCTGTTTTTT.

The chain links TRBV28 to TRBJ2-7; unclear D gene. V lost 3 bases, J lost 3 bases, and 6 bases lay in between. The CDR3 is 12 amino acids. Germline CDR1 reads MDHEN; CDR2 reads SYDVKM. The CDR3 is CASSFASYEQYF. The CDR3 region has the DNA TGTGCCAGCAGTTTTGCCAGCTACGAGCAGTACTTC.

This chain connects TRBV6-5 to TRBJ2-5; D uncertain. The CDR3 totals 12 residues. The V end lost 6 bases, the J end lost 5 bases, and 10 bases lay between the germline ends. The germline CDR1 and CDR2 sequences are MNHEY and SVGAGI. The CDR3 reads CASSLGWETQYF. In DNA, the CDR3 is TGTGCCAGCAGCTTAGGGTGGGAGACCCAGTACTTC.

This chain links TRBV27 with TRBJ2-1; 8 bases align to TRBD1. The CDR3 totals 13 residues. Per germline, CDR1 MNHEY and CDR2 SMNVEV (reference sequence). V gave up 4 bases and J gave up 6 bases; unmatched junction bases: 2. The CDR3 nucleotides read TGTGCCAGCAGTTCAGGGGGCATCAATGAGCAGTTCTTC. Residues: CASSSGGINEQFF.

The J gene is TRBJ2-2, the V gene TRBV11-2, with 9 positions matching TRBD2. The CDR3 consists of 15 residues. Germline lookup yields CDR1 SGHAT and CDR2 FQNNGV. V shed 0 bases, J shed 6 bases, and the junction held 2 bases outside the gene matches. This CDR3 is CASSLDVAGAGELFF. CDR3 bases: TGTGCCAGCAGCTTAGATGTAGCGGGGGCCGGGGAGCTGTTTTTT.

The chain carries TRBV5-4 and TRBJ2-1; TRBD2 matches 7 bases. There are 14 residues in the CDR3. The germline V gene encodes CDR1 SGHNT and CDR2 YYREEE (reference sequence). After removal of 4 bases from V and 7 bases from J, the junction contained 8 bases not matched to a gene. In DNA form, the CDR3 reads TGTGCCAGCAGCAGGACTAGTCTTTCGAATGAGCAGTTCTTC. Translated, it gives CASSRTSLSNEQFF.

Points on this clonotype: Germline and junction disagree at one end, which may indicate a read error. The V gene is TRBV5-6, the J gene TRBJ2-7, with a weak D call TRBD2 (5 bases). CDR1 is SGHDT, CDR2 YYEEEE, per germline. The CDR3 is made up of 12 amino acids. The CDR3 nucleotides read TGTGCCAGCAGCTTGGGGACTTACGATCAGTACTTC. Protein product: CASSLGTYDQYF.

This clonotype was detected only once. A read error may explain this, as a much larger clone is one base away. The DNA for the CDR3 is TGTGCCAGCAGCCTCATGGCTCGGAACTCCTACAATGAGCAGTTCTTC. Translating it yields CASSLMARNSYNEQFF. The V call is TRBV7-6, the J call TRBJ2-1; D unresolved. V lost 5 bases to trimming and J lost 0 bases, with 14 bases between them. The V gene's germline CDR1 is SGHVS and CDR2 FNYEAQ. This CDR3 contains 16 residues.

This clonotype has only a few counts. The chain combines TRBV7-2 with TRBJ1-1; TRBD1 is a possible D gene (5 bases). The germline V gene has CDR1 SGHTA and CDR2 FQGNSA. CDR3 length: 19 residues. Trimming took off 0 bases at V and 3 bases at J, with 23 bases between the two ends. In DNA form, the CDR3 reads TGTGCCAGCAGCTTAGCAGGCTTCGACACTGGGGGAAGGTACACTGAAGCTTTCTTT. This sequence encodes CASSLAGFDTGGRYTEAFF.

The chain has TRBV28 and TRBJ2-1, with D uncertain. The CDR3 sequence is 13 residues long. The germline V and J ends were trimmed by 6 bases and 7 bases, with 13 bases remaining between them. CDR1 is MDHEN, CDR2 SYDVKM, per germline. The CDR3 DNA is TGTGCCAGCAGACAATCCTTAGTTAATGAGCAGTTCTTC. Amino acid sequence: CASRQSLVNEQFF.

Many counts were recorded for this clonotype. The rearrangement links TRBV6-6 to TRBJ1-1; D is unclear. CDR1 is MNHNY, CDR2 SVGAGI, per germline (reference sequence). With 7 bases removed from V and 7 bases from J, the gap between germline ends came to 10 bases. This CDR3 is 11 amino acids long. CDR3 residues: CASTEGGEAFF. CDR3 nucleotide sequence: TGTGCCAGCACGGAAGGTGGTGAAGCTTTCTTT.

This clonotype was seen a handful of times. The rearrangement uses TRBV20-1 and TRBJ2-1, with 8 bases fitting TRBD2. This CDR3 comprises 13 residues. V shed 7 bases and J 2 bases; nucleotides not matched to a gene: 4. The germline V gene encodes CDR1 DFQATT and CDR2 SNEGSKA (reference sequence). Here the CDR3 DNA reads TGCAGTGGTTGGGGACTAGCCTACAATGAGCAGTTCTTC. Encoded protein: CSGWGLAYNEQFF.